Sequencing of this T cell receptor (beta chain) was carried out in a study of T cell responses to AZD1222 COVID-19 vaccine. Measured with immunoSEQ multiplex PCR; TCRdb has only the in-frame clones, and not every one. The profile shows about 100,000 clones, roughly 90% of them singletons. Sequenced material: peripheral blood, taken 28 days after the second AZD1222 dose. The source of this sequence is an adult who received the AZD1222 COVID-19 vaccine.

DNA of the CDR3: TGTGCCACCAGCGTGGCGGGAGGAGGTTACGAGCAGTACTTC. This translates into CATSVAGGGYEQYF. The chain carries TRBV15 and TRBJ2-7; TRBD2 aligns across 8 bases. The J segment lost 4 bases and the V segment lost 5 bases, leaving 7 bases of the junction unmatched. Germline V gives CDR1 LNHNV, CDR2 YYDKDF (reference sequence). CDR3 size: 14 residues. Based on the CDR3 plus reference TRBV15 and TRBJ2-7, the full variable domain is DAMVIQNPRYQVTQFGKPVTLSCSQTLNHNVMYWYQQKSSQAPKLLFHYYDKDFNNEADTPDNFQSRRPNTSFCFLDIRSPGLGDTAMYLCATSVAGGGYEQYFGPGTRLTVT.